The 14 T cell receptor beta chains listed next were all sequenced from one sample in a study of blood T cell repertoires in COVID-19 (TCRdb year 2020). The library was made by the immunoSEQ multiplex PCR assay. In TCRdb, the immuneACCESS table is reduced to in-frame sequences with V and J assigned. These tables do not hold every clone; where another copy was compared, an unresolved V gene accounts for under half, and the others remain unexplained. The sample table lists 30,000 to 40,000 clones, about 80% of them with a count of one. The ten most abundant clones make up about 3.3% of the sample. The material sequenced was peripheral blood. All receptors come from a man aged 45-65 years with acute or convalescent COVID-19.

The chain combines TRBV6-1 with TRBJ2-5; 12 bases align to TRBD1. CDR1 is MNHNS and CDR2 is SASEGT in the germline V gene. The CDR3 runs 18 residues. The ends lost 3 bases at V and 4 bases at J; junction bases unmatched: 12. This chain's CDR3 is CASSERVGTGGELETQYF. CDR3 bases: TGTGCCAGCAGTGAGAGGGTGGGGACAGGGGGCGAGTTAGAGACCCAGTACTTC.

The genes are TRBV19 and TRBJ2-1; no reliable D call. V was trimmed by 7 bases and J by 0 bases, leaving 13 bases between them. Germline V gene data show CDR1 as LNHDA and CDR2 as SQIVND (reference sequence). The CDR3 runs to 15 residues. CDR3 in DNA: TGTGCCAGTAAGAAAGGAGCTGCCTCCTACAATGAGCAGTTCTTC. As protein: CASKKGAASYNEQFF.

This chain uses TRBV5-5 with TRBJ2-1; D is unresolved. The CDR3 covers 12 residues. V was pared by 1 base and J by 9 bases, with 8 bases between. Germline assignment: CDR1 SGHKS and CDR2 YYEKEE (reference sequence). The CDR3 is CASSLQFSEQFF. The CDR3 DNA is TGTGCCAGCAGCTTGCAGTTCAGTGAGCAGTTCTTC.

V is TRBV27 and J is TRBJ1-1; tentative D call: TRBD1 (5 bases). The V end lost 6 bases, the J end lost 4 bases, and 18 bases lay between the germline ends. Looked up from germline, CDR1 is MNHEY and CDR2 is SMNVEV (reference sequence). The CDR3 is 15 residues long. CDR3 amino acids: CASREGLRGTTEAFF. The DNA of the CDR3 is TGTGCCAGCAGGGAAGGGTTACGGGGGACCACTGAAGCTTTCTTT.

V and J are TRBV24-1 and TRBJ2-1; 10 nucleotides line up with TRBD2. Per the germline V gene, CDR1 is KGHDR and CDR2 is SFDVKD. With V trimmed by 5 bases and J by 8 bases, 5 bases remained unmatched. This CDR3 is built from 14 residues. The CDR3 DNA reads as TGTGCCACCAGTGGGGCTAGCGGGAGACATGAGCAGTTCTTC. It codes for CATSGASGRHEQFF.

V usage is TRBV24-1 and J usage is TRBJ1-5; TRBD1 matches 7 bases. The V gene end was trimmed by 7 bases and the J gene end by 4 bases; junction bases not matched to a gene: 6. In germline, CDR1 is KGHDR, CDR2 SFDVKD. The CDR3 runs to 14 residues. The CDR3 sequence: CATRATGKNQPQHF. CDR3 nucleotide sequence: TGTGCCACCAGGGCGACAGGGAAGAATCAGCCCCAGCATTTT.

The rearrangement uses TRBV30 and TRBJ2-6; 8 nucleotides align to TRBD1. The CDR3 is made up of 15 amino acids. CDR1 is GTSNPN, CDR2 SVGIG, per germline (reference sequence). V trimming: 5 bases; J trimming: 1 base; junction bases outside the gene matches: 4. The CDR3 is CAWDRQGSGANVLTF. DNA of the CDR3: TGTGCCTGGGACAGACAGGGGTCTGGGGCCAACGTCCTGACTTTC. The whole variable domain, remainder taken from reference TRBV30 and TRBJ2-6, is SQTIHQWPATLVQPVGSPLSLECTVEGTSNPNLYWYRQAAGRGLQLLFYSVGIGQISSEVPQNLSASRPQDRQFILSSKKLLLSDSGFYLCAWDRQGSGANVLTFGAGSRLTVL.

The V and J genes are TRBV11-3 and TRBJ2-7, with D possibly TRBD1 on 6 matching bases. The CDR3 contains 14 residues. Germline CDR1 SGHNT, CDR2 YENEEA. V lost 2 bases and J 4 bases, leaving 12 bases between the germline ends. The CDR3 DNA is TGTGCCAGCAGCTTATCTGGGGGCGGTTACGAGCAGTACTTC. Translated, it gives CASSLSGGGYEQYF.

This chain's CDR3 is CASSEVTGNTGELFF. The CDR3 DNA sequence: TGCGCCAGCAGTGAAGTGACAGGGAACACCGGGGAGCTGTTTTTT. The V and J genes are TRBV10-1 and TRBJ2-2, with D possibly TRBD1 on 6 matching bases. This CDR3 contains 15 residues. Germline V gene sequence: CDR1 WNHNN, CDR2 SYGVQD (reference sequence). V was cut by 3 bases and J by 1 base, with 9 bases left in between.

The chain has TRBV13 and TRBJ2-3, with a weak D call TRBD2 (6 bases). Germline CDR1 is PRHDT and CDR2 is FYEKMQ (reference sequence). The CDR3 loop spans 15 amino acids. With 2 bases removed from V and 0 bases from J, the gap between germline ends came to 9 bases. The CDR3 is CASSLRGYSTDTQYF. The CDR3 nucleotides are TGTGCCAGCAGCTTACGGGGGTATAGCACAGATACGCAGTATTTT.

This clone was seen only a few times. The chain links TRBV3-1 (or the pseudogene TRBV3-2) to TRBJ1-6; 7 nucleotides align to TRBD1. CDR3 length: 16 amino acids. Germline values: CDR1 LGHDT, CDR2 YNNKEL (reference sequence). With 4 bases clipped from V and 4 bases from J, the junction kept 7 bases outside the gene matches. In nucleotides, the CDR3 is TGTGCCAGCAGCCGAGACACACAGGGGTATAATTCACCCCTCCACTTT. Amino acid sequence: CASSRDTQGYNSPLHF.

V is TRBV5-5 and J is TRBJ2-7; 8 bases are a match to TRBD1. The CDR3 runs 14 residues. Unmatched junction bases numbered 5, after V lost 4 bases and J lost 2 bases. CDR1 is SGHKS, CDR2 YYEKEE, per germline (reference sequence). The CDR3 DNA follows: TGTGCCAGCAGCCCGGGACAGGCCGCCTACGAGCAGTACTTC. This codes for CASSPGQAAYEQYF.

J is TRBJ1-1 and V is TRBV6-6; D ambiguous. The CDR3 spans 11 residues. Trimming shortened V by 6 bases and J by 7 bases, and 9 bases separated the two germline ends. CDR1 and CDR2 from the germline V gene are MNHNY and SVGAGI (reference sequence). The CDR3 bases are TGTGCCAGCAGCTACAGCCGTGAAGCTTTCTTT. Amino acid sequence: CASSYSREAFF.

This clone has only one observation. The chain combines TRBV19 with TRBJ1-3; unclear D gene. Trimming left V 9 bases short and J 9 bases short, with 9 bases between. Germline CDR1 is LNHDA and CDR2 is SQIVND (reference sequence). The CDR3 runs to 10 residues. The CDR3 sequence is CASSESTIYF. The CDR3 region has the DNA TGTGCCAGCTCCGAGTCCACCATATATTTT.